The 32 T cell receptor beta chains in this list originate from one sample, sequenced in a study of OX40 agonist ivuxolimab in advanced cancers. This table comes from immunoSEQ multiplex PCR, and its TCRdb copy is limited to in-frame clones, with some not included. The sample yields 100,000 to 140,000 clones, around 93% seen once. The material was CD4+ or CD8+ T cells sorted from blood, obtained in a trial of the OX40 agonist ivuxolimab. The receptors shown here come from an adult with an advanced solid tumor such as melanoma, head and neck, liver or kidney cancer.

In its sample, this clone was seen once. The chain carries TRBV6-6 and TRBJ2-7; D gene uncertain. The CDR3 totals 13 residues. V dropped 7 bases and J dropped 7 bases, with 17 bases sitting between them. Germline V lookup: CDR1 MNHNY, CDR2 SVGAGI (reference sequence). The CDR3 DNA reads TGTGCCAGCATGGTGGGGAACTTTCGGGAGCAGTACTTC. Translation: CASMVGNFREQYF.

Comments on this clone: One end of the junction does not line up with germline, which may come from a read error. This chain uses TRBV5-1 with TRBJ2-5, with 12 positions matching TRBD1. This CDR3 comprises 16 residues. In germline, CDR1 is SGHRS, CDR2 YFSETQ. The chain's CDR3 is CASRLGTGGRVETQYF. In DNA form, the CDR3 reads TGCGCCAGCAGATTGGGGACAGGGGGCCGTGTAGAGACCCAGTACTTC.

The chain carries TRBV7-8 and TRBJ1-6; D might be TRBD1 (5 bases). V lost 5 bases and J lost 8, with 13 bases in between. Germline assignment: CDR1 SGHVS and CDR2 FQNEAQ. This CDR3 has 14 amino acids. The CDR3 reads CASSPLWGDSPLHF. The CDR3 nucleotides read TGTGCCAGCAGCCCCCTCTGGGGGGATTCACCCCTCCACTTT.

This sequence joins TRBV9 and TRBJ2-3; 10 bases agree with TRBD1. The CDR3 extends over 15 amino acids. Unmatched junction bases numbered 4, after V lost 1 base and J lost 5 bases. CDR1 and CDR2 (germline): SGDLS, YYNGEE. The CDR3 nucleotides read TGTGCCAGCAGCGTACTGACAGGGGGCTTAGATACGCAGTATTTT. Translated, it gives CASSVLTGGLDTQYF. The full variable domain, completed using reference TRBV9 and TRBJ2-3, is DSGVTQTPKHLITATGQRVTLRCSPRSGDLSVYWYQQSLDQGLQFLIQYYNGEERAKGNILERFSAQQFPDLHSELNLSSLELGDSALYFCASSVLTGGLDTQYFGPGTRLTVL.

The DNA of the CDR3 is TGTGCCAGCAGTGACGGGGGAAGGTTCGGCACTGAAGCTTTCTTT. This sequence encodes CASSDGGRFGTEAFF. The chain combines TRBV2 with TRBJ1-1; D might be TRBD1 (5 bases). The CDR3 is 15 amino acids. The V and J ends lost 3 bases and 4 bases respectively, with 15 bases between them. The germline CDR1 and CDR2 sequences are SNHLY and FYNNEI.

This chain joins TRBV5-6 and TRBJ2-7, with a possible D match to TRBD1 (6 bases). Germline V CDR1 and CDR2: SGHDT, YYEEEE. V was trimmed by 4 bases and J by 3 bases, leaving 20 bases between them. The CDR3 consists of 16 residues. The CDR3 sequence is CASSRQAQRKVYEQYF. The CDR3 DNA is TGTGCCAGCAGCCGACAGGCCCAAAGGAAAGTCTACGAGCAGTACTTC.

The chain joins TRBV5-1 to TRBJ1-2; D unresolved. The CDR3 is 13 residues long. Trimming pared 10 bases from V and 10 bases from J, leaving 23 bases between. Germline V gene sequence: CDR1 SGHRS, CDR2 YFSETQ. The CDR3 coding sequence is TGCGCCGGTAGGCGAGGGCAAGGGTTTGACTACACCTTC. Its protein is CAGRRGQGFDYTF.

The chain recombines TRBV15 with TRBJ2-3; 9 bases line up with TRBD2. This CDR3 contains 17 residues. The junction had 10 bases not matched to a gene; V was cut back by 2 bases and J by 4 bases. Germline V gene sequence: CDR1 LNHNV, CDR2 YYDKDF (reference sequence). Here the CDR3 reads CATSRRQTGTSPDTQYF. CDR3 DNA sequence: TGTGCCACCAGCAGACGCCAAACCGGGACTAGCCCAGATACGCAGTATTTT.

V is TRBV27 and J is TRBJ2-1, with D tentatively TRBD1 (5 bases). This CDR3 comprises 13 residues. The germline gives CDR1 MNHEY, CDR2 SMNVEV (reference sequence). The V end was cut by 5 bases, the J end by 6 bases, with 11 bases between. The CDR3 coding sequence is TGTGCCAGCAGTCCCCCCAGGGTCAATGAGCAGTTCTTC. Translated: CASSPPRVNEQFF.

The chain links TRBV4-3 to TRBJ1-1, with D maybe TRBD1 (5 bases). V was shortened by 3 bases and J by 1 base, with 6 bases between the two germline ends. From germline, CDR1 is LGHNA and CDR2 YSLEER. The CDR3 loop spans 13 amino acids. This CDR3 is CASSHDRNTEAFF. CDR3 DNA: TGCGCCAGCAGCCATGACAGGAACACTGAAGCTTTCTTT.

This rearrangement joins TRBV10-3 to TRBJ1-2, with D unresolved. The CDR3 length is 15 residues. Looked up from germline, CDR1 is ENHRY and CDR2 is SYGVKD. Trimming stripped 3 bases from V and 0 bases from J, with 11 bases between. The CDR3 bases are TGTGCCATCAGTGAAGTACAGTTCACTAACTATGGCTACACCTTC. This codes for CAISEVQFTNYGYTF.

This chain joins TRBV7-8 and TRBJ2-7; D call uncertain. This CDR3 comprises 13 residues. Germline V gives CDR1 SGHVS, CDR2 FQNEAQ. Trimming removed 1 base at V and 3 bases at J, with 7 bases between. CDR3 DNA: TGTGCCAGCAGCTTAGACACTCTCTACGAGCAGTACTTC. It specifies CASSLDTLYEQYF.

The CDR3 sequence is CASSVRWGNGELFF. Here the CDR3 DNA reads TGTGCCAGCAGCGTTAGATGGGGAAACGGGGAGCTGTTTTTT. The chain uses TRBV9 and TRBJ2-2; D is uncertain. Looked up from germline, CDR1 is SGDLS and CDR2 is YYNGEE. CDR3 length equals 14 residues. Trimming cost V 2 bases and J 7 bases, with 12 bases left between them.

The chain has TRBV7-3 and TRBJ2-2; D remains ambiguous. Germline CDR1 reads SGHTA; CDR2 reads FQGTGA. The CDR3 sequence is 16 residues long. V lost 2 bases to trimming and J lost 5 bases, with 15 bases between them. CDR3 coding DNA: TGTGCCAGCAGCTTAGTACAAACGGTACTGACCGGGGAGCTGTTTTTT. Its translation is CASSLVQTVLTGELFF.

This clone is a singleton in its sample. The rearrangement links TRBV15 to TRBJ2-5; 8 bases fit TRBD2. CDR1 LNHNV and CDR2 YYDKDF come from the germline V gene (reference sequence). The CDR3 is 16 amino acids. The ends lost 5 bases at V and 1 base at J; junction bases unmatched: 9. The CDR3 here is CATSSTGLATQETQYF. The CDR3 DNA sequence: TGTGCCACCAGCTCCACAGGACTAGCCACCCAAGAGACCCAGTACTTC.

CDR3 coding DNA: TGTGCCAGCAGCGACTATATCCTTGGTAGCGGACCCTCCTACAATGAGCAGTTCTTC. It translates to CASSDYILGSGPSYNEQFF. The genes are TRBV11-3 and TRBJ2-1; tentative D call: TRBD2 (6 bases). V lost 5 bases, J lost 0 bases, and 23 bases lay in between. The CDR3 is 19 residues long. Germline V gene lookup returns CDR1 SGHNT and CDR2 YENEEA.

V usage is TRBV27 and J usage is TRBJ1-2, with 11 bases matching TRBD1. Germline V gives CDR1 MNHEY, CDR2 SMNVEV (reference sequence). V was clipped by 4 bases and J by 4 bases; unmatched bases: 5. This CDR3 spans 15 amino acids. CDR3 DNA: TGTGCCAGCAGTTCAAGGACAGGGGGCGGCTATGGCTACACCTTC. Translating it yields CASSSRTGGGYGYTF.

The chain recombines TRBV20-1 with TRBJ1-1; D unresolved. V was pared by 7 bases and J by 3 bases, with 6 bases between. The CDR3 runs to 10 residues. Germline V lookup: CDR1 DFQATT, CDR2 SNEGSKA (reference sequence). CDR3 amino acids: CSVKDTEAFF. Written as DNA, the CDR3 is TGCAGTGTGAAGGACACTGAAGCTTTCTTT.

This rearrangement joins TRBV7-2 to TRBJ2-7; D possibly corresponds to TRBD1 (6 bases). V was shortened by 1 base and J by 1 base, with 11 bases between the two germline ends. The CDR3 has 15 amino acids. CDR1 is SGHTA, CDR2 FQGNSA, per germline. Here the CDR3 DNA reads TGTGCCAGCAGCTTAGAGGACAGACCGTCCTACGAGCAGTACTTC. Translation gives CASSLEDRPSYEQYF.

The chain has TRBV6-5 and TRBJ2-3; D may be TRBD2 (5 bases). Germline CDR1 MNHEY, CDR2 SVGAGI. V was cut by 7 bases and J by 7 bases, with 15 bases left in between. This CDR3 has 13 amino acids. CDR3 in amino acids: CASTEGFPNTQYF. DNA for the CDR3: TGTGCCAGCACAGAGGGTTTCCCCAATACGCAGTATTTT.

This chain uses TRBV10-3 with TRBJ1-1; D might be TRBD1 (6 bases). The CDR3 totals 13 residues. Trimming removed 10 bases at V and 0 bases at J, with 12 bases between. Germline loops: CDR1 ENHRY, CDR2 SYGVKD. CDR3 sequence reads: CATGGAVNTEAFF. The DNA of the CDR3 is TGTGCCACTGGGGGGGCCGTGAACACTGAAGCTTTCTTT.

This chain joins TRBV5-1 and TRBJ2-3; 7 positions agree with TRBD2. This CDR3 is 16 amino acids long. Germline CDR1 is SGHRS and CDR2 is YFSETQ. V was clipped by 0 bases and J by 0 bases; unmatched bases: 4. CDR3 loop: CASSLGSGTSTDTQYF. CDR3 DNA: TGCGCCAGCAGCTTGGGAAGCGGGACGAGCACAGATACGCAGTATTTT.

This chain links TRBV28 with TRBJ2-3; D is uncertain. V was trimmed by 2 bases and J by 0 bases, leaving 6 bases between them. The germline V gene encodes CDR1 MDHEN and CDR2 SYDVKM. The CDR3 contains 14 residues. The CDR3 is CASSLDGSTDTQYF. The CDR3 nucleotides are TGTGCCAGCAGTTTAGACGGCAGCACAGATACGCAGTATTTT.

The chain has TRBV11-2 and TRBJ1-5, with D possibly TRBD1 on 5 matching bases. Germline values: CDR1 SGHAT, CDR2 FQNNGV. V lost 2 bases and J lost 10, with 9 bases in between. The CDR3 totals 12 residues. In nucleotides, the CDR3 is TGTGCCAGCAGCTTACCGGGGGGACCCCAGCATTTT. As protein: CASSLPGGPQHF.

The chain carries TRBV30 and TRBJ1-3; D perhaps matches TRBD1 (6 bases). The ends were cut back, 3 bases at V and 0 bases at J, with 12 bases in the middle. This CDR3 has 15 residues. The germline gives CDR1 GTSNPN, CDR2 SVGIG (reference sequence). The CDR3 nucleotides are TGTGCCTGGAGGAGGACAGCCAACTCTGGAAACACCATATATTTT. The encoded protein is CAWRRTANSGNTIYF.

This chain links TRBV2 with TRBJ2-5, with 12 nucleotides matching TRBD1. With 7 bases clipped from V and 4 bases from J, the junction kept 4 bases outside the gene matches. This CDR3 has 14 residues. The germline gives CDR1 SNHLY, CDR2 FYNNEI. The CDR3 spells CASTGQGAGETQYF. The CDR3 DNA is TGTGCCAGCACGGGACAGGGGGCGGGAGAGACCCAGTACTTC.

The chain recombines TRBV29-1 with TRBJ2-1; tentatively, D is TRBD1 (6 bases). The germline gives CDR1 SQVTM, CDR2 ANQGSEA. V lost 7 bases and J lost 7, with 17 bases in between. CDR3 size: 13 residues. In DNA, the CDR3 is TGCAGCGCCCAGGGGTTTCCCGCGAATGAGCAGTTCTTC. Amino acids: CSAQGFPANEQFF.

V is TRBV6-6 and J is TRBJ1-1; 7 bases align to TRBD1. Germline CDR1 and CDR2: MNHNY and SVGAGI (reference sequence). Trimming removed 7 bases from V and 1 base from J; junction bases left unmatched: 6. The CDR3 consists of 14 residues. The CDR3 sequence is CASNGDRPNTEAFF. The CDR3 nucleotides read TGTGCCAGCAACGGGGACAGACCGAACACTGAAGCTTTCTTT.

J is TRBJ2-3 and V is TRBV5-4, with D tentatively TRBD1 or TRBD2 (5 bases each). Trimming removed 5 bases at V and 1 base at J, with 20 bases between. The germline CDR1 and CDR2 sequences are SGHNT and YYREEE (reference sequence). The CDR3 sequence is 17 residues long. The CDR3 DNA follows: TGTGCCAGCAGAGAAGTGGGTAGCGCGACAGGCACAGATACGCAGTATTTT. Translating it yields CASREVGSATGTDTQYF.

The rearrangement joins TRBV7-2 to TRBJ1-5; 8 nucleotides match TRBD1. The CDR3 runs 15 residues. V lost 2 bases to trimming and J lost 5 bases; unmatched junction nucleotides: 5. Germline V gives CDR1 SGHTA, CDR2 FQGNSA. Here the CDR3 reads CASSLPTGVDQPQHF. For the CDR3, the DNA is TGTGCCAGCAGCTTACCGACAGGGGTCGATCAGCCCCAGCATTTT.

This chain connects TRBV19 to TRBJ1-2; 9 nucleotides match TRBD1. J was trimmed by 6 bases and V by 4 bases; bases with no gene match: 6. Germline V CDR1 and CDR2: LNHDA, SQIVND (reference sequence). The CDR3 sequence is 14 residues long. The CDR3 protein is CASSSHRGLNGYTF. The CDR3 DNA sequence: TGTGCCAGTAGTAGTCACAGGGGGCTGAATGGCTACACCTTC.

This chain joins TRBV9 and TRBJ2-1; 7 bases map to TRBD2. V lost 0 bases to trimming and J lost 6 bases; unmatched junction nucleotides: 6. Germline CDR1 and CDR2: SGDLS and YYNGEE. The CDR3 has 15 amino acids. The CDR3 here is CASSVGAGAGNEQFF. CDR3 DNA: TGTGCCAGCAGCGTAGGTGCGGGAGCGGGCAATGAGCAGTTCTTC.